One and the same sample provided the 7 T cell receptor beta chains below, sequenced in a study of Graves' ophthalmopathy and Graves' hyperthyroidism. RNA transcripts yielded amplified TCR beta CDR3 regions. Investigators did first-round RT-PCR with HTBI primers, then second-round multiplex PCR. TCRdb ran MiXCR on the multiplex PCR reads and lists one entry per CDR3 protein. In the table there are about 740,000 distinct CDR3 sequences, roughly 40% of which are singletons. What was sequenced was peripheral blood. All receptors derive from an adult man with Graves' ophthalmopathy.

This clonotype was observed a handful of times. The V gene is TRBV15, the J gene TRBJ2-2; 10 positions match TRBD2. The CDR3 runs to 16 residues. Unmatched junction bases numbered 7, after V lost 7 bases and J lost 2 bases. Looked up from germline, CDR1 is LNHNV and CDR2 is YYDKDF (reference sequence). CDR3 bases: TGTGCCACCACTAATAGCGGGGGGTCTAACACCGGGGAGCTGTTTTTT. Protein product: CATTNSGGSNTGELFF.

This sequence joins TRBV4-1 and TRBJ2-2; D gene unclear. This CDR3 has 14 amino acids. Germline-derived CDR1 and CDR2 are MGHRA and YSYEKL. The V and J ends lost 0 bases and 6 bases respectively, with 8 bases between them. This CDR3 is CASSQERQAGELFF. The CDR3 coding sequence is TGCGCCAGCAGCCAAGAGAGGCAGGCCGGGGAGCTGTTTTTT.

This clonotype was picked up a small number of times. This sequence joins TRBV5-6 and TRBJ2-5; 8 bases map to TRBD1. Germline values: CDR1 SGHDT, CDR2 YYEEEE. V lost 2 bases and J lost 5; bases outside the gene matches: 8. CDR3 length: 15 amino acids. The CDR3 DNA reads TGTGCCAGCAGCTTCGACAGGGGACTGGGGGAGACCCAGTACTTC. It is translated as CASSFDRGLGETQYF.

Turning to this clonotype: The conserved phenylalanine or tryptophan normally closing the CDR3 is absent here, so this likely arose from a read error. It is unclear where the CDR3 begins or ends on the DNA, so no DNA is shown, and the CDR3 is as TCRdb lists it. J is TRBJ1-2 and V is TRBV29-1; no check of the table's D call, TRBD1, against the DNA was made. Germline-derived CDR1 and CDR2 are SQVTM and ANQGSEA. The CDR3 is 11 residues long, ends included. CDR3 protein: CSVEDRGSLTY.

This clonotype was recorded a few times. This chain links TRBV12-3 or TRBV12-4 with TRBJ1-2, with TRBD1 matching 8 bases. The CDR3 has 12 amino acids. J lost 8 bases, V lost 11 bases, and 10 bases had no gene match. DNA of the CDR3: TGTGCCTCGGACAGGGTTTTCCGGGGCTACACCTTC. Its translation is CASDRVFRGYTF.

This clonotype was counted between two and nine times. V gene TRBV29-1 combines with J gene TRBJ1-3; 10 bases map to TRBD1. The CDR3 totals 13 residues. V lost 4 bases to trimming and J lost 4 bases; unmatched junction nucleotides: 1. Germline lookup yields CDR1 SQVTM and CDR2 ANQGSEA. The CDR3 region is CSVGQGAGNTIYF. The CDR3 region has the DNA TGCAGCGTTGGACAGGGGGCCGGAAACACCATATATTTT.

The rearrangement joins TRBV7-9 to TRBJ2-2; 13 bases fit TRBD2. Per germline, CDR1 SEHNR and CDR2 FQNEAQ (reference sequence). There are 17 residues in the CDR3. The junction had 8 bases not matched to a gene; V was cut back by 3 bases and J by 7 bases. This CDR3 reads CASSLGGLAGSVGELFF. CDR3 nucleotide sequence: TGTGCCAGCAGCTTGGGGGGACTAGCGGGATCAGTCGGGGAGCTGTTTTTT.